This T cell receptor beta chain appears in the sequencing data of a study of shared clonotypes between healthy human individuals. The data were produced by immunoSEQ multiplex PCR, yet TCRdb's version contains in-frame clones alone and is incomplete. The data show millions of clones, roughly 94% seen once. Trimming pared 3 bases from V and 1 base from J, leaving 10 bases between. CDR1 is SGDLS, CDR2 YYNGEE, per germline. The CDR3 spans 14 residues. CD4+ cell separation produced CD45RA+ naive and CD45RA-negative memory subsets. Sequenced material: naive CD4+ T cells sorted from blood. The sample's subset: CD45RA+ positively selected. The receptor was derived from a man aged 18 to 29 in good health. This rearrangement joins TRBV9 to TRBJ2-5; D ambiguous. The CDR3 DNA reads as TGTGCCAGCAGCGCCCACACGTCCCAAGAGACCCAGTACTTC. It translates to CASSAHTSQETQYF. Based on the CDR3 plus reference TRBV9 and TRBJ2-5, the full variable domain is DSGVTQTPKHLITATGQRVTLRCSPRSGDLSVYWYQQSLDQGLQFLIQYYNGEERAKGNILERFSAQQFPDLHSELNLSSLELGDSALYFCASSAHTSQETQYFGPGTRLLVL.